This T cell receptor (beta chain) originates from a study of blood T cells in healthy people across ages. Each individual donor underwent a draw of around 9.8 milliliters of peripheral blood. Using a J-beta primer mix together with a sample-barcoded 5' primer, a second PCR was run for roughly 6 to 12 cycles. Via MiXCR, TCRdb re-called the 5' RACE reads, giving one row per CDR3 protein. The table has hundreds of thousands of distinct CDR3 sequences, more than 55% seen once. CDR1 SGHDN and CDR2 FVKESK come from the germline V gene. The CDR3 loop spans 16 amino acids. The V end lost 4 bases, the J end lost 5 bases, and 18 bases lay between the germline ends.

The sample consisted of blood. This TCR derives from a man aged 40-55 years in good health. The V gene is TRBV14, the J gene TRBJ2-1; D is perhaps TRBD2 (7 bases). The CDR3 DNA reads as TGTGCCAGCAGCCTCTATAGGGGGGGAACAAACAATGAGCAGTTCTTC. Protein: CASSLYRGGTNNEQFF.